The 27 T cell receptor beta chains in this list originate from one sample, sequenced in a study of beta chain features in type 1 diabetes. These TCRs' antigens remain unknown. Regarding the study as a whole: A moderate, significant TCRB CDR3 shortening appeared in type 1 diabetes across four CD4+ subsets.

Expressed TCRB transcripts were sequenced because the isolated RNA had all been reverse transcribed beforehand. Assay used: immunoSEQ multiplex PCR; TCRdb lists only in-frame clones, some missing. The profile shows 300,000 to 400,000 clones, less than 15% of them singletons. The sequenced material came from naive CD4+ T cells from blood. These receptor sequences come from a woman aged 18 to 35 with type 1 diabetes.

This clone has just a few counts. V is TRBV6-5 and J is TRBJ1-1, with D possibly TRBD1 on 5 matching bases. The CDR3 covers 15 residues. In germline, CDR1 is MNHEY, CDR2 SVGAGI. With 5 bases removed from V and 1 base from J, the gap between germline ends came to 14 bases. The CDR3 DNA is TGTGCCAGCAGTCCGAAGGGACTCAGGAACACTGAAGCTTTCTTT. Amino acids: CASSPKGLRNTEAFF.

This chain uses TRBV30 with TRBJ1-1; maybe TRBD1 (6 bases). V lost 1 base and J 4 bases, leaving 10 bases between the germline ends. CDR1 is GTSNPN, CDR2 SVGIG, per germline (reference sequence). The CDR3 has 13 amino acids. CDR3 coding DNA: TGTGCCTGGAGTGAGGGGGAAGGCACTGAAGCTTTCTTT. Residues: CAWSEGEGTEAFF.

The V and J genes are TRBV11-2 and TRBJ2-1; TRBD2 matches at 9 bases. V lost 5 bases to trimming and J lost 3 bases; unmatched junction nucleotides: 5. Germline loops: CDR1 SGHAT, CDR2 FQNNGV. This CDR3 spans 15 amino acids. CDR3: CASSRSGRFYNEQFF. CDR3 DNA: TGTGCCAGCAGCCGTAGCGGGAGATTCTACAATGAGCAGTTCTTC.

The chain carries TRBV5-1 and TRBJ2-5; D possibly corresponds to TRBD2 (5 bases). V was cut by 0 bases and J by 9 bases, with 18 bases left in between. The CDR3 consists of 15 residues. Germline CDR1 SGHRS, CDR2 YFSETQ. CDR3 loop: CASSLVRTALGAQYF. The CDR3 region has the DNA TGCGCCAGCAGCTTGGTCCGGACCGCCCTGGGAGCCCAGTACTTC.

This clone occurred a few times. The V gene is TRBV9, the J gene TRBJ2-5; the D gene is possibly TRBD2 (6 bases). The germline V gene encodes CDR1 SGDLS and CDR2 YYNGEE. The CDR3 consists of 16 residues. Trimming removed 0 bases from V and 2 bases from J, with 14 bases in between. The CDR3 nucleotides are TGTGCCAGCAGCGTAGCCCCCCTAGCGCCACAAGAGACCCAGTACTTC. It yields the protein CASSVAPLAPQETQYF.

The chain recombines TRBV30 with TRBJ2-3; D possibly corresponds to TRBD2 (5 bases). Germline CDR1 is GTSNPN and CDR2 is SVGIG (reference sequence). Trimming pared 2 bases from V and 2 bases from J, leaving 8 bases between. The CDR3 length is 13 residues. The CDR3 sequence: CAWSNGNTDTQYF. DNA for the CDR3: TGTGCCTGGAGTAACGGGAACACAGATACGCAGTATTTT.

This clone turned up a few times. V and J are TRBV5-1 and TRBJ2-1; the D gene is possibly TRBD2 (6 bases). V lost 1 base and J lost 5, with 10 bases in between. This CDR3 comprises 14 residues. The germline gives CDR1 SGHRS, CDR2 YFSETQ. The CDR3: CASSLRDFHNEQFF. Written as DNA, the CDR3 is TGCGCCAGCAGCTTGAGGGACTTCCACAATGAGCAGTTCTTC.

This chain joins TRBV9 and TRBJ1-1; 7 bases agree with TRBD1. Trimming removed 0 bases from V and 8 bases from J; junction bases left unmatched: 4. In germline, CDR1 is SGDLS, CDR2 YYNGEE. The CDR3 is made up of 13 amino acids. CDR3 in amino acids: CASSVGQGFEAFF. The CDR3 DNA sequence: TGTGCCAGCAGCGTAGGACAGGGCTTCGAAGCTTTCTTT.

This clone was recorded a few times. The chain joins TRBV9 to TRBJ2-5; D call uncertain. With 0 bases removed from V and 1 base from J, the gap between germline ends came to 4 bases. This CDR3 region has 13 residues. Germline CDR1 is SGDLS and CDR2 is YYNGEE. In nucleotides, the CDR3 is TGTGCCAGCAGCGTAGCGGTCCAAGAGACCCAGTACTTC. It codes for CASSVAVQETQYF.

The chain couples TRBV7-2 to TRBJ2-7; tentative D call: TRBD1 (5 bases). Germline loops: CDR1 SGHTA, CDR2 FQGNSA. Trimming removed 5 bases from V and 2 bases from J, with 16 bases in between. This CDR3 has 15 residues. The chain's CDR3 is CASSPSLLRAYEQYV. The CDR3 nucleotides are TGTGCCAGCAGCCCCTCGTTGCTCAGGGCCTACGAGCAGTACGTC.

This clone turned up a few times. The chain links TRBV28 to TRBJ2-1; a weak D match, TRBD1 (5 bases). The CDR3 consists of 11 residues. Germline V gives CDR1 MDHEN, CDR2 SYDVKM. Trimming pared 4 bases from V and 15 bases from J, leaving 13 bases between. Here the CDR3 reads CASSSLRQTFF. CDR3 sequence (DNA): TGTGCCAGCAGTTCCCTTAGACAGACGTTCTTC.

This clone occurred a few times. The chain has TRBV7-9 and TRBJ2-1, with 8 positions matching TRBD2. V dropped 0 bases and J dropped 6; count of bases not matched to a gene: 13. There are 18 residues in the CDR3. CDR1 and CDR2 (germline): SEHNR, FQNEAQ (reference sequence). The DNA of the CDR3 is TGTGCCAGCAGCTTAGCGCGAGTTTCAGCGGGAGATGTCAATGAGCAGTTCTTC. It translates to CASSLARVSAGDVNEQFF.

This clone showed up many times. The rearrangement joins TRBV29-1 to TRBJ2-3; no clear D gene. Between the trimmed V and J ends, which lost 7 bases and 6 bases, there was a span of 11 bases. The CDR3 runs to 11 residues. Germline CDR1 reads SQVTM; CDR2 reads ANQGSEA. In nucleotides, the CDR3 is TGCAGCGGCCGGGTCCTGGATACGCAGTATTTT. Amino acids: CSGRVLDTQYF.

This clone has just a few counts. This rearrangement joins TRBV29-1 to TRBJ1-1; D is undetermined. Trimming shortened V by 6 bases and J by 2 bases, and 13 bases separated the two germline ends. Germline CDR1 reads SQVTM; CDR2 reads ANQGSEA. The CDR3 is 13 residues long. In DNA form, the CDR3 reads TGCAGCGTCGAGACGGAGGTTAACACTGAAGCTTTCTTT. This translates into CSVETEVNTEAFF.

The chain recombines TRBV11-3 with TRBJ2-3; 7 nucleotides line up with TRBD1. The CDR3 runs to 16 residues. With 5 bases clipped from V and 0 bases from J, the junction kept 8 bases outside the gene matches. The germline CDR1 and CDR2 sequences are SGHNT and YENEEA. The CDR3 sequence is CASSPGTAASTDTQYF. The CDR3 DNA sequence: TGTGCCAGCAGCCCAGGGACAGCTGCTAGCACAGATACGCAGTATTTT.

The chain joins TRBV5-5 to TRBJ2-7, with 7 bases that match TRBD2. Losses at the gene ends were 5 bases for V and 3 bases for J; bases not matched to a gene: 11. The CDR3 has 15 residues. Per germline, CDR1 SGHKS and CDR2 YYEKEE (reference sequence). Here the CDR3 reads CASRSPSGDGYEQYF. Here the CDR3 DNA reads TGTGCCAGCAGGAGCCCTAGCGGAGACGGCTACGAGCAGTACTTC.

The chain combines TRBV7-8 with TRBJ2-3; TRBD2 might be the D (5 bases). V was cut by 5 bases and J by 4 bases, with 10 bases left in between. CDR3 length: 13 residues. Germline CDR1 SGHVS, CDR2 FQNEAQ. The CDR3 DNA follows: TGTGCCAGCAGCCCTCGGGGTGCAGATACGCAGTATTTT. Residues: CASSPRGADTQYF.

The chain joins TRBV7-3 to TRBJ2-2; 12 bases map to TRBD1. CDR1 is SGHTA, CDR2 FQGTGA, per germline. CDR3 length: 19 amino acids. The ends lost 5 bases at V and 6 bases at J; junction bases unmatched: 16. CDR3 protein: CASSPRGQGAAGEAGELFF. CDR3 in DNA: TGTGCCAGCAGCCCTCGGGGACAGGGGGCAGCGGGAGAGGCCGGGGAGCTGTTTTTT.

The V gene is TRBV7-9, the J gene TRBJ1-5; D is unclear. The CDR3 length is 12 residues. Germline-derived CDR1 and CDR2 are SEHNR and FQNEAQ (reference sequence). V was cut by 5 bases and J by 6 bases, with 8 bases left in between. CDR3 nucleotides: TGTGCCAGCAGCCCCTGGAGTCAGCCCCAGCATTTT. This translates into CASSPWSQPQHF.

The gene calls are TRBV6-6 and TRBJ2-1, with 7 bases lining up with TRBD1. This CDR3 contains 15 residues. Germline CDR1 reads MNHNY; CDR2 reads SVGAGI (reference sequence). With 2 bases clipped from V and 4 bases from J, the junction kept 5 bases outside the gene matches. The chain's CDR3 is CASSYEGRGYNEQFF. The CDR3 nucleotides are TGTGCCAGCAGTTACGAGGGCAGGGGGTACAATGAGCAGTTCTTC.

The table lists this clone with a few counts. V usage is TRBV11-2 and J usage is TRBJ2-1, with 13 bases fitting TRBD2. Germline-derived CDR1 and CDR2 are SGHAT and FQNNGV. The CDR3 is 19 residues long. V shed 4 bases and J 1 base; nucleotides not matched to a gene: 10. CDR3 region: CASSSYRTSGSRSYNEQFF. The CDR3 DNA reads TGTGCCAGCAGCTCGTACCGGACTAGCGGGAGTAGGTCCTACAATGAGCAGTTCTTC.

This clone turned up a few times. The chain has TRBV5-1 and TRBJ2-7, with 8 nucleotides matching TRBD1. The CDR3 is 18 residues long. Trimming at V came to 5 bases and at J to 3 bases, leaving 19 bases not matched to a gene. Germline CDR1 reads SGHRS; CDR2 reads YFSETQ. The CDR3 reads CASSAPQGATPLRYEQYF. CDR3 nucleotide sequence: TGCGCCAGCAGTGCCCCTCAGGGGGCTACACCCCTTCGCTACGAGCAGTACTTC.

The V and J genes are TRBV6-5 and TRBJ2-2; 7 bases match TRBD1. With 2 bases clipped from V and 1 base from J, the junction kept 1 base outside the gene matches. The CDR3 spans 15 residues. Germline CDR1 is MNHEY and CDR2 is SVGAGI. The CDR3 protein is CASSYGTENTGELFF. CDR3 sequence (DNA): TGTGCCAGCAGTTACGGGACAGAGAACACCGGGGAGCTGTTTTTT.

This clone occurred a few times. This sequence joins TRBV2 and TRBJ2-1, with a tentative D call TRBD2 (6 bases). The CDR3 runs 14 residues. The V and J ends lost 4 bases and 6 bases respectively, with 13 bases between them. Germline V CDR1 and CDR2: SNHLY, FYNNEI. CDR3 residues: CASSARLGSNEQFF. In nucleotides, the CDR3 is TGTGCCAGCAGTGCAAGACTAGGATCCAATGAGCAGTTCTTC.

The V gene is TRBV5-1, the J gene TRBJ2-7; 14 bases match TRBD2. The germline CDR1 and CDR2 sequences are SGHRS and YFSETQ. Trimming at V came to 4 bases and at J to 4 bases, leaving 4 bases not matched to a gene. CDR3 length equals 15 residues. In nucleotides, the CDR3 is TGCGCCAGCAGCATGGGGACTAGCGGGAGATACGAGCAGTACTTC. As protein: CASSMGTSGRYEQYF.

This chain links TRBV7-9 with TRBJ2-7; tentative D call: TRBD1 (6 bases). Germline V gene sequence: CDR1 SEHNR, CDR2 FQNEAQ (reference sequence). CDR3 length equals 13 residues. The V end lost 2 bases, the J end lost 6 bases, and 11 bases lay between the germline ends. This CDR3 is CASSLSAGVEQYV. The CDR3 coding sequence is TGTGCCAGCAGCTTATCGGCAGGGGTCGAGCAGTACGTC.

This clone turned up a few times. The chain joins TRBV4-3 to TRBJ2-7; 13 bases fit TRBD2. Germline V CDR1 and CDR2: LGHNA, YSLEER. The CDR3 is 19 amino acids. V shed 0 bases, J shed 3 bases, and the junction held 11 bases outside the gene matches. CDR3 protein: CASSQEVTSGRGILYEQYV. CDR3 bases: TGCGCCAGCAGCCAAGAGGTCACTAGCGGGAGGGGGATTCTCTACGAGCAGTACGTC.